This T cell receptor (beta chain) appears in the sequencing data of a study of T cells in Graves' hyperthyroidism and ophthalmopathy. Disease duration under 2 months; hyperthyroidism patients were aged 18 to 65. Overall study results and limits: Through a model of 13 V-J features, ophthalmopathy was separated from stable hyperthyroidism.

From RNA transcripts, TCR beta CDR3 regions were amplified. A first-round RT-PCR of the TCR CDR3 used the HTBI primer set. TCRdb passed the multiplex PCR reads through MiXCR, listing each CDR3 protein once. In the table there are 300,000 to 450,000 distinct CDR3 sequences, just under 15% of which are singletons. J was trimmed by 5 bases and V by 5 bases; bases with no gene match: 8. There are 14 residues in the CDR3. Looked up from germline, CDR1 is SGHAT and CDR2 is FQNNGV. Regarding this clonotype: As yet, its antigen is unknown.

This chain connects TRBV11-2 to TRBJ2-7; TRBD1 matches 8 bases. The sequenced material came from blood. This receptor was taken from a woman between 25 and 40 years old with Graves' hyperthyroidism. The DNA for the CDR3 is TGTGCCAGCAGCGCGGACAGGGTAGGGAACGAGCAGTACTTC. The encoded protein is CASSADRVGNEQYF.